These 13 T cell receptor beta chains were all obtained from the same sample, sequenced in a study of glioma-infiltrating T cells. Amplification of TCR alpha and beta CDR3 regions from RNA used iRepertoire nested multiplex PCR. TCRdb itself ran the multiplex PCR reads through MiXCR, one entry per CDR3 protein. Counted here are about 180,000 distinct CDR3 sequences, approximately 40% occurring once; the ten biggest clones make up around 5%. Sample: glioma tissue, nonneoplastic brain tissue, or PBMCs (not recorded which). These receptors were obtained from a human donor with low-grade glioma or glioblastoma, undergoing nonglioma brain surgery, or in good health (not recorded which).

This clonotype was seen only a few times. This chain connects TRBV3-1 to TRBJ2-3; TRBD2 matches 7 bases. Looked up from germline, CDR1 is LGHDT and CDR2 is YNNKEL (reference sequence). This CDR3 is 15 amino acids long. J lost 4 bases, V lost 2 bases, and 6 bases had no gene match. CDR3 DNA: TGTGCCAGCAGCCAAATGGCGGGAGCTTCAGATACGCAGTATTTT. Its protein product is CASSQMAGASDTQYF.

Notes on this clonotype: This could be a read error, since a much larger clone is one nucleotide away. This sequence joins TRBV18 and TRBJ2-5; D is possibly TRBD2 (6 bases). This CDR3 has 14 residues. Germline V gene lookup returns CDR1 KGHSH and CDR2 LQKENI. V shed 3 bases and J shed 2 bases, with 10 bases lying between them. DNA for the CDR3: TGTGCCAGCTCACCCGGGAGTGGGCAAGAGACCCAGTACTTC. It translates to CASSPGSGQETQYF.

This clonotype was detected a few times. V usage is TRBV5-4 and J usage is TRBJ1-2; D not certain. V was cut by 0 bases and J by 4 bases, with 16 bases left in between. Germline V CDR1 and CDR2: SGHNT, YYREEE (reference sequence). The CDR3 is 16 amino acids. The CDR3 region has the DNA TGTGCCAGCAGCTTGGGGTCTTCTCCCTCTAGCTATGGCTACACCTTC. Amino acid sequence: CASSLGSSPSSYGYTF.

This clonotype was detected ten times or more. The chain combines TRBV24-1 with TRBJ2-1, with TRBD1 as a possible D gene (5 bases). Germline-derived CDR1 and CDR2 are KGHDR and SFDVKD. Trimming removed 7 bases at V and 5 bases at J, with 11 bases between. This CDR3 spans 13 amino acids. CDR3 in DNA: TGTGCCACCAGCCAGGGTAGGAACAATGAGCAGTTCTTC. Translating gives CATSQGRNNEQFF.

About this clonotype itself: A much larger clone differs from this one at a single base, so this may be a read error. This chain links TRBV28 with TRBJ2-1, with D tentatively TRBD1 (5 bases). The CDR3 is 15 amino acids. Germline CDR1 and CDR2: MDHEN and SYDVKM. V was shortened by 5 bases and J by 2 bases, with 13 bases between the two germline ends. CDR3 region: CASSPDMVTYNEQFF. The CDR3 DNA sequence: TGTGCCAGCAGTCCGGACATGGTAACCTACAATGAGCAGTTCTTC.

This chain's CDR3 is CAVGRGGRDTQYF. The CDR3 nucleotides are TGTGCCGTCGGGAGAGGTGGGCGGGATACGCAGTATTTT. The V call is TRBV6-6, the J call TRBJ2-3; tentative D call: TRBD2 (6 bases). Germline-derived CDR1 and CDR2 are MNHNY and SVGAGI (reference sequence). This CDR3 region has 13 residues. V was trimmed by 11 bases and J by 6 bases, leaving 18 bases between them.

This clonotype was recorded at least ten times. The chain links TRBV6-1 to TRBJ2-3; D unresolved. Trimming left V 3 bases short and J 6 bases short, with 4 bases between. Germline-derived CDR1 and CDR2 are MNHNS and SASEGT. This CDR3 is 11 amino acids long. CDR3 in amino acids: CASSEDDTQYF. For the CDR3, the DNA is TGTGCCAGCAGTGAGGATGATACGCAGTATTTT.

This sequence joins TRBV10-2 and TRBJ2-1; tentatively, D is TRBD2 (6 bases). V lost 2 bases to trimming and J lost 10 bases, with 18 bases between them. The CDR3 runs 15 residues. The germline gives CDR1 WSHSY, CDR2 SAAADI. CDR3 DNA sequence: TGCGCCAGCAGTGAGGGGGGAGTAGCCCGGGGGGAGCAGTTCTTC. Translating gives CASSEGGVARGEQFF.

The table lists this clonotype with many counts. This rearrangement joins TRBV20-1 to TRBJ1-2, with a weak D call TRBD1 (5 bases). The CDR3 has 13 amino acids. The germline CDR1 and CDR2 sequences are DFQATT and SNEGSKA (reference sequence). V gave up 7 bases and J gave up 3 bases, with 15 bases separating them. This CDR3 is CSVTRATDYGYTF. The CDR3 bases are TGCAGTGTTACCAGGGCTACTGACTATGGCTACACCTTC.

As for this clonotype: This may arise from a read error, as a much more abundant clone is one base away. V gene TRBV20-1 combines with J gene TRBJ2-3; D gene uncertain. This CDR3 region has 16 residues. Germline V gene data show CDR1 as DFQATT and CDR2 as SNEGSKA (reference sequence). CDR3 coding DNA: TGCAGTGCCAGACACCAAAAACTTGTGAGCACAGATAGGCAGTATTTT. This codes for CSARHQKLVSTDRQYF.

This chain uses TRBV11-2 with TRBJ2-2, with D uncertain. V lost 6 bases to trimming and J lost 4 bases, with 12 bases between them. The CDR3 runs 14 residues. Per germline, CDR1 SGHAT and CDR2 FQNNGV. The CDR3 DNA follows: TGTGCCAGCAGTCTCGGCCGAGCCACCGGGGAGCTGTTTTTT. Translation gives CASSLGRATGELFF.

Of note for this clonotype: This sequence may be a read error, since a much larger clone differs from it by one base. The chain is built from TRBV6-6 and TRBJ2-3; D ambiguous. The CDR3 contains 15 residues. Germline V gene lookup returns CDR1 MNHNY and CDR2 SVGAGI (reference sequence). Trimming removed 6 bases from V and 2 bases from J, with 15 bases in between. The CDR3 DNA sequence: TGTGCCAGCAGCCCACACCGGTGGGACACAGATACGCAGTATTTT. Translated, it gives CASSPHRWDTDTQYF.

Worth noting for this clonotype: The conserved final phenylalanine or tryptophan is absent from the CDR3, which likely points to a read error. This chain joins TRBV12-3 or TRBV12-4 and TRBJ2-7, with 10 bases that match TRBD2. The V segment lost 9 bases and the J segment 0 bases; nucleotides outside the gene matches: 2. This CDR3 has 13 amino acids. The CDR3 region has the DNA TGTGCCAGTCTAGCGGGGGACTCCTACGAGCAGTACCTC. It is translated as CASLAGDSYEQYL.